The clone carrying this T cell receptor beta chain came up many times. The sample is drawn from a study of response to subunit inactivated influenza vaccine. Via MiXCR, TCRdb re-called the RT-PCR reads, giving one row per CDR3 protein. The data contain 450,000 to 600,000 distinct CDR3 sequences, approximately 7.6% of them seen just once; the ten biggest clones take up about an eighth. Trimming left V 8 bases short and J 5 bases short, with 10 bases between. There are 11 residues in the CDR3. This rearrangement joins TRBV12-3 or TRBV12-4 to TRBJ2-7; D is ambiguous. This sequence originates from a man between 50 and 75 years old who received an inactivated influenza vaccine. The starting material was PBMCs from blood, obtained 23 months after vaccination. CDR3 sequence (DNA): TGTGCCAGCGGACCTTGGCACGAGCAGTACTTC. It specifies CASGPWHEQYF.